This T cell receptor (beta chain) emerged from a study of cytomegalovirus exposure and HLA in healthy donors. It was with 60 Vbeta and 13 Jbeta primers that the PCR ran. Original processing methods: Unique TCR beta chains numbered roughly 80 million in a later analysis, with 10 million to 14 million shared. Sequenced by immunoSEQ multiplex PCR; TCRdb stores in-frame clones only, minus some. V and J calls and clone size are copied from that table; D and trimming were computed from the DNA. The table records around 91,000 clones, around 60% of them present only once. Details on this clone: Its antigen is still unknown.

Overall study findings and caveats: Highest at DRB1 and lowest at HLA-C, TCR association rates differed among HLA loci in a later analysis.

This TCR was sampled from a human donor in good health. The sample comprised PBMCs.

The CDR3 nucleotides read TGTGCCAGCACCCTCGGTAGCCAGGGGGCCGGGGAGCTGTTTTTT. This codes for CASTLGSQGAGELFF. The chain uses TRBV9 and TRBJ2-2; 7 bases match TRBD1. Trimming took 6 bases from V and 6 from J; bases not matched to a gene: 11. Germline CDR1 and CDR2: SGDLS and YYNGEE. The CDR3 is 15 residues long.